Below, one T cell receptor (beta chain) is given with its context. Sequencing was performed with immunoSEQ multiplex PCR; in TCRdb, only in-frame clones are kept and a portion is missing. There are fewer than 250,000 clones in the sample; 88% occur only once, and approximately 3.7% lies in the top ten. The CDR3 covers 14 residues. Germline CDR1 reads MNHEY; CDR2 reads SVGAGI. V was shortened by 7 bases and J by 3 bases, with 15 bases between the two germline ends. The data were obtained in a study of blood T cell repertoires in COVID-19. The wider study: Samples came from the United States, Italy and Spain, spanning acute and convalescent COVID-19.

This sequence joins TRBV6-5 and TRBJ1-2; no firm D call. The sequence derives from a woman aged 25 to 45 who had been exposed to COVID-19. Material for sequencing was PBMCs or T cells enriched from blood (not recorded which). This CDR3 reads CASNGAGRDYGYTF. The CDR3 region has the DNA TGTGCCAGCAATGGTGCGGGGAGGGACTATGGCTACACCTTC.